A selection of T cell receptor beta chains follows, all from one sample in a study of shared T cell receptors in the human thymus. Some clones are missing from TCRdb's copy, which holds only in-frame ones; the method was immunoSEQ multiplex PCR. The sample has 630,000 or so clones, about 87% seen once. The sample also formed part of further work on human thymus T cells.

Source material: thymocytes. These receptors were obtained from a boy in the first two years of life with a congenital heart defect. CDR3s include the opening cysteine and the closing phenylalanine or tryptophan. Fields, in order: CDR3 length, V gene, CDR3 protein.

14 TRBV5-6 CASSGHRGRNEQFF
14 TRBV19 CASSTGDYNSPLHF
15 TRBV4-1 CASSPPSLPNGELFF
13 TRBV4-3 CASSSTGGGEQYF
13 TRBV18 CASSPRGNTEAFF
14 TRBV27 CASSFRGSNQPQHF
18 TRBV4-1 CASSQALTSFPGYQPQHF
14 TRBV10-3 CAISEAGRSYEQYF
14 TRBV11-2 CASSPRRALNIQYF
14 TRBV28 CASGWTKRENTIYF
17 TRBV9 CASSITLGLAIPGELFF